This T cell receptor (beta chain) was documented in a study of molecular identifiers for immune sequencing clone quantification. The wider study: Replicate RNA from about 20,000 or 100,000 naive CD8 T cells formed five aliquots; four were sequenced.

Within the sample, this clonotype is medium-sized. Its antigen is currently unknown. The CDR3 is 14 residues long. Germline V CDR1 and CDR2: MNHEY, SMNVEV (reference sequence). With 6 bases removed from V and 2 bases from J, the gap between germline ends came to 11 bases. Sorting defined naive CD8 T cells as CD8+CD4-CCR7+CD45RA+. Study-wide results and caveats: For highly expanded clones, sizes could be underestimated when identical TCR molecules share a barcode. Jurkat TCR RNA spiked in from one cell could reportedly be detected among 1 million or so naive cells.

TCRdb redid the calling of the PCR reads with MiXCR, one entry per CDR3 protein. The data hold 20,000 or so distinct CDR3 sequences, with 20% to 25% observed a single time. This sequence originates from a human donor in good health. Some libraries in this study had Jurkat cell RNA spiked in. Sequencing used naive CD8+ T cells from blood, with Jurkat cell RNA spiked in. Subset denoted: FACS-sorted CD8+CD4-CCR7+CD45RA+ naive T cells. V usage is TRBV27 and J usage is TRBJ2-1; TRBD1 is a possible D gene (6 bases). The CDR3 loop is CASRNRDPYNEQFF. CDR3 coding DNA: TGTGCCAGCAGAAACAGGGATCCCTACAATGAGCAGTTCTTC.